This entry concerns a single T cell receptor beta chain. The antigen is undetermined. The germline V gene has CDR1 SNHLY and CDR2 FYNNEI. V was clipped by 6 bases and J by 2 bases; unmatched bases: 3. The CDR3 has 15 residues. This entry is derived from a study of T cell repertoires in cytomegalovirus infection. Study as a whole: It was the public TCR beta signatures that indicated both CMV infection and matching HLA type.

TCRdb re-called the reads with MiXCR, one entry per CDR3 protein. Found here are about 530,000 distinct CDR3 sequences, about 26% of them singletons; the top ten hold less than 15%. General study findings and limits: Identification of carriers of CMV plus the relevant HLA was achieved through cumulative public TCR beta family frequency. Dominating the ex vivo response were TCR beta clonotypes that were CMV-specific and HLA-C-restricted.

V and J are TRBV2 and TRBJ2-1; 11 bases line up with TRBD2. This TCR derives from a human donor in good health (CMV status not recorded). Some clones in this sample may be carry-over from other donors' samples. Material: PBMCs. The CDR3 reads CASRGTSGTYNEQFF. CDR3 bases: TGTGCCAGCAGAGGGACTAGCGGCACCTACAATGAGCAGTTCTTC.